Listed below are T cell receptor beta chains from one sample, sequenced in a study of response to subunit inactivated influenza vaccine. TCRdb redid the calling of the RT-PCR reads with MiXCR, one entry per CDR3 protein. The data show some 850,000 distinct CDR3 sequences, under 20% seen once. The sample in question was PBMCs from blood, obtained more than 4 days after vaccination. These receptor sequences come from a man in his fifties who received an inactivated influenza vaccine. Both conserved end residues are part of each CDR3.

TRBV20-1	TRBJ2-3	CSARAGGLAGADTQYF
TRBV7-9	TRBJ1-5	CASSYTGMYQPQHF
TRBV7-2	TRBJ2-5	CASSGWGGRTQYF
TRBV29-1	TRBJ2-7	CSGKIPGQGSYEQYF
TRBV7-3	TRBJ2-3	CASSRGGLNTDTQYF
TRBV7-3	TRBJ1-2	CASSLNGGGDGYTF
TRBV12-3/TRBV12-4	TRBJ2-5	CASRPSQGLETQYF
TRBV15	TRBJ2-1	CATRVGKTYNEQFF
TRBV5-6	TRBJ2-3	CASSLRWTDTQYF
TRBV11-2	TRBJ1-5	CASSLTGTRQPQHF
TRBV6-5	TRBJ2-2	CASSYSSRGPGELFF
TRBV5-1	TRBJ2-5	CASSFGTAQETQYF
TRBV25-1	TRBJ2-5	CASRETGKETQYF
TRBV12-3/TRBV12-4	TRBJ1-1	CASSLLGTTEAFF
TRBV7-8	TRBJ2-7	CASSLEWSSYEQYF
TRBV7-8	TRBJ2-5	CASSPAVGTQYF
TRBV28	TRBJ2-1	CASRINRGFNEQFF
TRBV12-3/TRBV12-4	TRBJ1-2	CASGPGGGYTF
TRBV7-9	TRBJ2-7	CASSLTPGNNYEQYF
TRBV12-3/TRBV12-4	TRBJ2-5	CASTIQWTNQETQYF
TRBV5-1	TRBJ2-3	CASSFGGAGTDTQYF
TRBV20-1	TRBJ2-7	CSARGSGASYEQYF
TRBV20-1	TRBJ1-1	CSARGTDLNTEAFF
TRBV7-6	TRBJ2-2	CASSQPYVTENTGELFF
TRBV20-1	TRBJ1-1	CSASGTGAEAFF
TRBV9	TRBJ1-6	CASSAGPNSPLHF
TRBV28	TRBJ2-1	CASSFWQNNEQFF
TRBV12-3/TRBV12-4	TRBJ2-2	CASLPRGNRGTGELFF
TRBV20-1	TRBJ1-2	CSARDRDGNNNGYTF
TRBV12-3/TRBV12-4	TRBJ2-3	CASSLTASGVSTDTQYF
TRBV7-8	TRBJ1-6	CASSLILNSPLHF
TRBV27	TRBJ1-1	CASSLGGGAGDEAFF
TRBV20-1	TRBJ1-5	CSAATVSEPQHF
TRBV4-1	TRBJ2-3	CASSQEGSVADTQYF
TRBV7-8	TRBJ2-3	CASSLLNVADTQYF
TRBV7-8	TRBJ1-5	CASSLHPTGMNQPQHF
TRBV10-3	TRBJ2-7	CAISGEGGRRAYEQYF
TRBV2	TRBJ2-1	CASRGTSGNNNEQFF
TRBV30	TRBJ2-7	CAWDRGHSYEQYF
TRBV20-1	TRBJ2-7	CSARDGTASYEQYF
TRBV5-6	TRBJ1-1	CASSIQRNTEAFF
TRBV29-1	TRBJ2-7	CSVDRGDIYEQYF
TRBV12-3/TRBV12-4	TRBJ2-3	CASSGGPFTDTQYF
TRBV7-2	TRBJ2-1	CASSGGPYNEQFF
TRBV20-1	TRBJ2-5	CSATGTFQETQYF
TRBV9	TRBJ2-1	CASSAPLRGGANEQFF
TRBV4-3	TRBJ1-1	CASSQGNLNTEAFF
TRBV28	TRBJ2-7	CASRPGQLYEQYF
TRBV25-1	TRBJ1-1	CASSGRPTEAFF
TRBV12-3/TRBV12-4	TRBJ2-1	CASSFSNEQFF
TRBV12-3/TRBV12-4	TRBJ1-2	CASSFAGVGYGYTF
TRBV6-2/TRBV6-3	TRBJ1-4	CASTTPRASNEKLFF
TRBV5-5	TRBJ2-3	CASSKTGGLTDTQYF